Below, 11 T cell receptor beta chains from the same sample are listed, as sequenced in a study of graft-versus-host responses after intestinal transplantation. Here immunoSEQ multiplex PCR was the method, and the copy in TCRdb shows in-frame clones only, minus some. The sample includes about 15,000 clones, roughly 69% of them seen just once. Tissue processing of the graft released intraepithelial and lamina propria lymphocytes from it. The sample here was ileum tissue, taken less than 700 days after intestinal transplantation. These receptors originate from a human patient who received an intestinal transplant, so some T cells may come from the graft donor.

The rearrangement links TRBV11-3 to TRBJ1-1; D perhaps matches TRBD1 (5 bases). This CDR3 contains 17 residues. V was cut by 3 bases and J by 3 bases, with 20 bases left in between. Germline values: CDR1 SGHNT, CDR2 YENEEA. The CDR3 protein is CASSFGTYRGVDTEAFF. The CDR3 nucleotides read TGTGCCAGCAGCTTTGGGACTTATAGAGGGGTGGACACTGAAGCTTTCTTT.

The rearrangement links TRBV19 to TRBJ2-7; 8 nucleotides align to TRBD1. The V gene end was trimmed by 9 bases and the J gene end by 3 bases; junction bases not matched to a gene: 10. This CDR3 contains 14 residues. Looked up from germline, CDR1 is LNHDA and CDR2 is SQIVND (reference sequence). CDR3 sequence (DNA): TGTGCCAGCAGAGCCGGGACAGGTATCTACGAGCAGTACTTC. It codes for CASRAGTGIYEQYF.

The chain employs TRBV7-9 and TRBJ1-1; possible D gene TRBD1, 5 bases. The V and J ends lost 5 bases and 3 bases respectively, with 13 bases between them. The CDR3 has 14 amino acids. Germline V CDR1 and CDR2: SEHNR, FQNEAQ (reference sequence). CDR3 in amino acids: CASSPENRYTEAFF. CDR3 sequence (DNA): TGTGCCAGCAGCCCCGAAAACAGGTACACTGAAGCTTTCTTT.

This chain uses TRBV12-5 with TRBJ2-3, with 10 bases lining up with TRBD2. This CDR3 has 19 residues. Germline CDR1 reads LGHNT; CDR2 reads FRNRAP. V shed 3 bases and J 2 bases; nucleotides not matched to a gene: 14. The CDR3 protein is CASGFSVGLAGAYTDTQYF. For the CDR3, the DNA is TGTGCTAGTGGTTTTAGTGTAGGGCTAGCGGGGGCTTACACAGATACGCAGTATTTT.

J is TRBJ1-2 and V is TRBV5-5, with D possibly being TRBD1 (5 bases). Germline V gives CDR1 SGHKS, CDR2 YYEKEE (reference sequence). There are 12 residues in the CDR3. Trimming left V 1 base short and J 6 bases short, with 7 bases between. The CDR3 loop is CASSLPGNGYTF. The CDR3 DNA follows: TGTGCCAGCAGCTTGCCAGGGAATGGCTACACCTTC.

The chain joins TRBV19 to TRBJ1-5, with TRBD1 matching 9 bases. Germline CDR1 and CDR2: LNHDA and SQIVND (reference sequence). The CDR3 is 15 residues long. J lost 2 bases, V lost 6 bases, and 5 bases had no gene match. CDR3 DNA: TGTGCCAGTAGCCAACGACAGGGGGGCAATCAGCCCCAGCATTTT. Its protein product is CASSQRQGGNQPQHF.

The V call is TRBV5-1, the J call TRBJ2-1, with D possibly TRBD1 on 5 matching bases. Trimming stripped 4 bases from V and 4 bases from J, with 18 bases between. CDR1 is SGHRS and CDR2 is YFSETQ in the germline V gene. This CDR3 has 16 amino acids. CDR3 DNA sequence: TGCGCCAGCAGCGGTGCTCGGACATATACTTACAATGAGCAGTTCTTC. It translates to CASSGARTYTYNEQFF.

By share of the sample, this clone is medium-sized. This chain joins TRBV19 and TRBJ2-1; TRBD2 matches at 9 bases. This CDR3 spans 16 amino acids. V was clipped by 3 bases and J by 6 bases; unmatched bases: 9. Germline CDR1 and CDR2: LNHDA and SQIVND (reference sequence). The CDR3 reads CASSMLGGGVGNEQFF. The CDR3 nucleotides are TGTGCCAGTAGTATGCTAGGCGGGGGGGTGGGCAATGAGCAGTTCTTC.

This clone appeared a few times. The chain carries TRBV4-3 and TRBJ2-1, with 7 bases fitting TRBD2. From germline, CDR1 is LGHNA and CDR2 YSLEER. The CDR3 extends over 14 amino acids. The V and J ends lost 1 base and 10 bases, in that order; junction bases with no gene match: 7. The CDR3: CASSQVEFSGEQFF. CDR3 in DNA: TGCGCCAGCAGCCAAGTTGAATTTAGCGGGGAGCAGTTCTTC.

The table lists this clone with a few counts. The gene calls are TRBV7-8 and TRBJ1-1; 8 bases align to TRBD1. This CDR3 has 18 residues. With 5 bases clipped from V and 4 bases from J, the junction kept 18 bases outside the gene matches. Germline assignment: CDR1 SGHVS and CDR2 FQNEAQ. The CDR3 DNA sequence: TGTGCCAGCAGCCGTACCATCCCAGGACAGGGTGCGGGCACTGAAGCTTTCTTT. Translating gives CASSRTIPGQGAGTEAFF. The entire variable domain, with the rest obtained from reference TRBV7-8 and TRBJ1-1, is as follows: GAGVSQSPRYKVAKRGQDVALRCDPISGHVSLFWYQQALGQGPEFLTYFQNEAQLDKSGLPSDRFFAERPEGSVSTLKIQRTQQEDSAVYLCASSRTIPGQGAGTEAFFGQGTRLTVV.

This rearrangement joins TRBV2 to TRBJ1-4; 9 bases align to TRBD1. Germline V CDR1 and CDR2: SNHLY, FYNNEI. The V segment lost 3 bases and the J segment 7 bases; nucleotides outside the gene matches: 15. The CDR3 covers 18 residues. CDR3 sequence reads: CASSDGWGQGKIGEKLFF. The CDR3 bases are TGTGCCAGCAGTGATGGCTGGGGACAGGGTAAAATAGGTGAAAAACTGTTTTTT.